Below are 31 T cell receptor beta chains sequenced from a single sample in a study of cytomegalovirus exposure and HLA in healthy donors. The PCR contained 60 Vbeta and 13 Jbeta primers. Method: immunoSEQ multiplex PCR; TCRdb's copy keeps in-frame clones and lacks some. This table has some 130,000 clones, 55% to 75% appearing once. Sequencing used PBMCs. The receptors here all came from a man aged 30-40 years in good health and CMV-seropositive.

The CDR3 sequence is CASSLYGGITDTQYF. The CDR3 DNA is TGTGCCAGCAGCCTATATGGAGGGATAACAGATACGCAGTATTTT. The chain recombines TRBV9 with TRBJ2-3; D is possibly TRBD2 (6 bases). The V end lost 4 bases, the J end lost 3 bases, and 15 bases lay between the germline ends. CDR3 length: 15 residues. Germline V gives CDR1 SGDLS, CDR2 YYNGEE.

V gene TRBV7-9 combines with J gene TRBJ2-3; weak D call: TRBD2 (6 bases). This CDR3 region has 14 residues. From germline, CDR1 is SEHNR and CDR2 FQNEAQ (reference sequence). Trimming stripped 5 bases from V and 1 base from J, with 10 bases between. CDR3 nucleotides: TGTGCCAGCAGCCCCTCGGGAGGCACAGATACGCAGTATTTT. The encoded protein is CASSPSGGTDTQYF.

The chain has TRBV18 and TRBJ2-5; 8 bases line up with TRBD2. The CDR3 consists of 14 residues. Germline V gene data show CDR1 as KGHSH and CDR2 as LQKENI. V dropped 3 bases and J dropped 4; count of bases not matched to a gene: 4. CDR3 sequence (DNA): TGTGCCAGCTCACCGGCCGGGACTAGAGAGACCCAGTACTTC. It codes for CASSPAGTRETQYF.

The rearrangement uses TRBV6-5 and TRBJ1-5, with no clear D. The CDR3 is made up of 16 amino acids. V was cut by 0 bases and J by 4 bases, with 13 bases left in between. Looked up from germline, CDR1 is MNHEY and CDR2 is SVGAGI. The CDR3 coding sequence is TGTGCCAGCAGTTACTCGAGGATAGGAGGTAATCAGCCCCAGCATTTT. Translation: CASSYSRIGGNQPQHF.

The chain joins TRBV7-9 to TRBJ1-1, with a weak D call TRBD1 (5 bases). V lost 2 bases to trimming and J lost 10 bases, with 14 bases between them. This CDR3 region has 13 residues. CDR1 and CDR2 from the germline V gene are SEHNR and FQNEAQ (reference sequence). The CDR3 loop reads CASSLQGGERAFF. The CDR3 bases are TGTGCCAGCAGCTTACAGGGAGGCGAGCGAGCTTTCTTT.

The chain recombines TRBV4-3 with TRBJ2-3, with no clear D. This CDR3 comprises 14 residues. In germline, CDR1 is LGHNA, CDR2 YSLEER. Trimming left V 4 bases short and J 3 bases short, with 11 bases between. The CDR3: CASSPATRTDTQYF. The CDR3 coding sequence is TGCGCCAGCAGCCCAGCAACCAGGACAGATACGCAGTATTTT.

The chain couples TRBV5-1 to TRBJ2-3, with 12 nucleotides matching TRBD2. Unmatched junction bases numbered 8, after V lost 4 bases and J lost 5 bases. Germline CDR1 reads SGHRS; CDR2 reads YFSETQ. The CDR3 sequence is 16 residues long. CDR3 residues: CASSHDRTSGKDTQYF. The DNA for the CDR3 is TGCGCCAGCAGCCACGATAGGACTAGCGGGAAAGATACGCAGTATTTT.

The CDR3 here is CASSYTTSSEQYF. The CDR3 DNA reads as TGCGCCAGCAGTTACACCACTAGTTCCGAGCAGTACTTC. The chain couples TRBV5-1 to TRBJ2-7, with a tentative D call TRBD2 (5 bases). Germline V gene lookup returns CDR1 SGHRS and CDR2 YFSETQ. The CDR3 is 13 residues long. Trimming left V 5 bases short and J 6 bases short, with 15 bases between.

The chain has TRBV6-9 and TRBJ2-7; D is perhaps TRBD1 (6 bases). With 3 bases removed from V and 5 bases from J, the gap between germline ends came to 23 bases. The germline CDR1 and CDR2 sequences are MNHGY and SVAAGI. The CDR3 runs to 17 residues. CDR3 coding DNA: TGTGCCAGCAGTTACCCCCTCAGTGGGGGCACCCCCCACGAGCAGTACTTC. It translates to CASSYPLSGGTPHEQYF.

V and J are TRBV6-1 and TRBJ2-7, with a weak D call TRBD1 (5 bases). Germline V gene data show CDR1 as MNHNS and CDR2 as SASEGT. Trimming pared 8 bases from V and 5 bases from J, leaving 19 bases between. CDR3 length: 14 residues. CDR3 nucleotide sequence: TGTGCCAGCTCACCTCAGGGTGAGTTCAACGAGCAGTACTTC. Its translation: CASSPQGEFNEQYF.

The chain recombines TRBV5-1 with TRBJ2-7; TRBD2 agrees at 9 bases. CDR1 is SGHRS and CDR2 is YFSETQ in the germline V gene. Trimming took 3 bases from V and 3 from J; bases not matched to a gene: 16. This CDR3 is built from 18 residues. CDR3 DNA sequence: TGCGCCAGCAGCTCCGACCGAGCACTAGCGGGTTACCACTACGAGCAGTACTTC. This gives the protein CASSSDRALAGYHYEQYF.

The chain couples TRBV7-3 to TRBJ2-1; 11 nucleotides line up with TRBD2. This CDR3 spans 19 amino acids. Germline V CDR1 and CDR2: SGHTA, FQGTGA. V lost 0 bases, J lost 1 base, and 8 bases stayed unmatched. CDR3 sequence reads: CASSLTATSGTGSYNEQFF. The CDR3 region has the DNA TGTGCCAGCAGCTTAACGGCGACTAGCGGGACTGGATCCTACAATGAGCAGTTCTTC.

The chain couples TRBV5-1 to TRBJ2-2, with TRBD2 identical over 7 bases. Germline assignment: CDR1 SGHRS and CDR2 YFSETQ. The CDR3 sequence is 15 residues long. J lost 10 bases, V lost 0 bases, and 9 bases had no gene match. CDR3 DNA: TGCGCCAGCAGCTTGGTAGGGGCGGGAGAGGTGGAGCTGTTTTTT. It specifies CASSLVGAGEVELFF.

The CDR3 DNA is TGTGCCATAAGACAGGGAACGGTTGAAGCTTTCTTT. Translating gives CAIRQGTVEAFF. The genes are TRBV10-3 and TRBJ1-1; 7 nucleotides match TRBD1. Trimming took 9 bases from V and 7 from J; bases not matched to a gene: 8. This CDR3 region has 12 residues. Germline CDR1 is ENHRY and CDR2 is SYGVKD.

The chain links TRBV9 to TRBJ2-7; D is undetermined. This CDR3 is 14 amino acids long. Germline assignment: CDR1 SGDLS and CDR2 YYNGEE. V dropped 2 bases and J dropped 2 bases, with 11 bases sitting between them. CDR3 DNA sequence: TGTGCCAGCAGCGTCACTAACTTCCCCTACGAGCAGTACTTC. This gives the protein CASSVTNFPYEQYF.

The genes are TRBV6-1 and TRBJ2-7; TRBD2 aligns across 10 bases. V gave up 3 bases and J gave up 7 bases; unmatched junction bases: 6. The CDR3 extends over 14 amino acids. CDR1 and CDR2 (germline): MNHNS, SASEGT. The CDR3 region has the DNA TGTGCCAGCAGTGACCTAGCGGGAGTTAGGGAGCAGTACTTC. Its translation: CASSDLAGVREQYF.

The count of this clone is one. Other DNA sequences within the sample encode an identical CDR3. This rearrangement joins TRBV2 to TRBJ2-1; 14 bases are shared with TRBD2. This CDR3 contains 15 residues. Trimming took 6 bases from V and 4 from J; bases not matched to a gene: 2. Looked up from germline, CDR1 is SNHLY and CDR2 is FYNNEI. CDR3 amino acids: CASRGTSGSYNEQFF. The CDR3 region has the DNA TGTGCCAGCAGGGGGACTAGCGGGAGTTACAATGAGCAGTTCTTC. The whole variable domain, filled in from reference TRBV2 and TRBJ2-1, reads EPEVTQTPSHQVTQMGQEVILRCVPISNHLYFYWYRQILGQKVEFLVSFYNNEISEKSEIFDDQFSVERPDGSNFTLKIRSTKLEDSAMYFCASRGTSGSYNEQFFGPGTRLTVL.

This clone was detected only a few times. This chain uses TRBV11-2 with TRBJ2-7; D not certain. Germline CDR1 and CDR2: SGHAT and FQNNGV. Trimming took 4 bases from V and 3 from J, leaving 16 bases between them. CDR3 length equals 15 residues. The DNA for the CDR3 is TGTGCCAGCAGCTCGAAGAGATCACAGTTCTACGAGCAGTACTTC. Its protein product is CASSSKRSQFYEQYF.

To note about this clone: A junction boundary mismatches the germline segment, possibly from a read error. The chain is built from TRBV30 and TRBJ2-2; a weak D match, TRBD2 (6 bases). CDR3 size: 15 residues. Germline CDR1 GTSNPN, CDR2 SVGIG (reference sequence). CDR3 in amino acids: CAWKASRRETGELSF. DNA of the CDR3: TGTGCCTGGAAGGCTAGCCGGAGGGAGACCGGGGAGCTGTCTTTT.

The gene calls are TRBV19 and TRBJ1-5; a weak D match, TRBD1 (6 bases). Trimming shortened V by 5 bases and J by 6 bases, and 8 bases separated the two germline ends. Germline V CDR1 and CDR2: LNHDA, SQIVND (reference sequence). This CDR3 contains 12 residues. The CDR3 loop is CASSPTGQPQHF. The CDR3, as DNA: TGTGCCAGTAGTCCGACAGGTCAGCCCCAGCATTTT.

J is TRBJ2-1 and V is TRBV6-4, with 8 positions matching TRBD2. The length of the CDR3 is 14 residues. V lost 4 bases and J lost 7; bases outside the gene matches: 6. CDR1 and CDR2 (germline): MRHNA, SNTAGT. The CDR3 nucleotides are TGTGCCAGCAGTGGGACTAGCTGGGGGAATGAGCAGTTCTTC. This codes for CASSGTSWGNEQFF.

A word on this clone: This specimen includes other DNA sequences encoding the same CDR3. CDR3 coding DNA: TGTGCCATCAGCGGGGGGAGTAATGAAAAACTGTTTTTT. Translation: CAISGGSNEKLFF. This chain joins TRBV10-3 and TRBJ1-4; maybe TRBD1 (5 bases). This CDR3 contains 13 residues. Germline CDR1 reads ENHRY; CDR2 reads SYGVKD. V was shortened by 6 bases and J by 4 bases, with 9 bases between the two germline ends.

The gene calls are TRBV5-5 and TRBJ1-1; D ambiguous. This CDR3 is 12 amino acids long. The germline V gene encodes CDR1 SGHKS and CDR2 YYEKEE (reference sequence). V gave up 7 bases and J gave up 1 base, with 8 bases separating them. The CDR3 DNA reads as TGTGCCAGCTGTGCAGGGAACACTGAAGCTTTCTTT. It is translated as CASCAGNTEAFF.

The chain employs TRBV7-2 and TRBJ1-1; the D is unclear. The germline gives CDR1 SGHTA, CDR2 FQGNSA. This CDR3 comprises 13 residues. V lost 4 bases, J lost 5 bases, and 11 bases lay in between. CDR3 in amino acids: CASSSSGETEAFF. DNA of the CDR3: TGTGCCAGCAGCTCTAGCGGAGAAACTGAAGCTTTCTTT. The entire variable domain, with the rest obtained from reference TRBV7-2 and TRBJ1-1, is as follows: GAGVSQSPSNKVTEKGKDVELRCDPISGHTALYWYRQSLGQGLEFLIYFQGNSAPDKSGLPSDRFSAERTGGSVSTLTIQRTQQEDSAVYLCASSSSGETEAFFGQGTRLTVV.

This clone was observed a few times. V and J are TRBV6-1 and TRBJ1-4, with a possible D match to TRBD1 (6 bases). Germline CDR1 reads MNHNS; CDR2 reads SASEGT. V shed 1 base and J shed 4 bases, with 16 bases lying between them. The length of the CDR3 is 17 residues. CDR3 amino acids: CASSEVGQWGYNEKLFF. The CDR3 region has the DNA TGTGCCAGCAGTGAAGTCGGACAGTGGGGATATAATGAAAAACTGTTTTTT.

The chain employs TRBV18 and TRBJ1-2; TRBD1 matches at 7 bases. CDR3 length: 14 residues. The V segment lost 6 bases and the J segment 4 bases; nucleotides outside the gene matches: 8. Germline assignment: CDR1 KGHSH and CDR2 LQKENI. The CDR3 here is CASSLGGASYGYTF. CDR3 DNA sequence: TGTGCCAGCTCCCTAGGGGGCGCGTCCTATGGCTACACCTTC.

The V gene is TRBV28, the J gene TRBJ1-2; D unclear. V lost 2 bases, J lost 8 bases, and 12 bases lay in between. This CDR3 is built from 13 residues. The germline CDR1 and CDR2 sequences are MDHEN and SYDVKM. This chain's CDR3 is CASSLMGAGGYTF. For the CDR3, the DNA is TGTGCCAGCAGTTTAATGGGCGCCGGCGGCTACACCTTC.

The chain has TRBV5-1 and TRBJ2-3; 12 nucleotides align to TRBD2. The germline gives CDR1 SGHRS, CDR2 YFSETQ. CDR3 length: 18 residues. The trim removed 0 bases at V and 4 bases at J, leaving 9 bases unmatched. CDR3 sequence: CASSLAWLAGGPPDTQYF. Written as DNA, the CDR3 is TGCGCCAGCAGCTTGGCGTGGCTAGCGGGAGGGCCACCAGATACGCAGTATTTT.

The rearrangement joins TRBV7-9 to TRBJ2-1; D possibly corresponds to TRBD2 (6 bases). Trimming stripped 2 bases from V and 7 bases from J, with 12 bases between. The CDR3 is 14 residues long. The germline V gene has CDR1 SEHNR and CDR2 FQNEAQ (reference sequence). The CDR3 loop is CASSLSSVRNEQFF. Written as DNA, the CDR3 is TGTGCCAGCAGCTTATCTAGCGTACGGAATGAGCAGTTCTTC.

The gene calls are TRBV5-1 and TRBJ1-4; 9 bases are a match to TRBD1. There are 15 residues in the CDR3. CDR1 is SGHRS and CDR2 is YFSETQ in the germline V gene. After removal of 4 bases from V and 1 base from J, the junction contained 2 bases not matched to a gene. The CDR3 is CASSGGQGTNEKLFF. The CDR3 DNA reads as TGCGCCAGCAGCGGGGGACAGGGAACTAATGAAAAACTGTTTTTT.

The V and J genes are TRBV2 and TRBJ2-7; the match to TRBD2 covers 11 bases. Losses at the gene ends were 5 bases for V and 5 bases for J; bases not matched to a gene: 5. The CDR3 runs 14 residues. Germline CDR1 reads SNHLY; CDR2 reads FYNNEI. The CDR3 sequence: CASSILAGENEQYF. CDR3 DNA sequence: TGTGCCAGCAGTATACTAGCGGGGGAAAACGAGCAGTACTTC.